This T cell receptor (beta chain) was identified during a study of T cell changes during pregnancy in multiple sclerosis. Germline-derived CDR1 and CDR2 are SNHLY and FYNNEI. The CDR3 is made up of 14 amino acids. The trim removed 8 bases at V and 0 bases at J, leaving 3 bases unmatched. Produced via immunoSEQ multiplex PCR; TCRdb's table is partial and in-frame only. The table has roughly 49,000 clones, roughly nine tenths seen once. The receptor's source is a female donor in good health, enrolled as a control in a pregnancy study. The specimen comprised CD4+ T cells from peripheral blood mononuclear cells, sampled in the second trimester of pregnancy. V gene TRBV2 combines with J gene TRBJ2-2; the match to TRBD1 covers 7 bases. DNA of the CDR3: TGTGCCAGCCGAGGACAGGCGAACACCGGGGAGCTGTTTTTT. Translated: CASRGQANTGELFF.